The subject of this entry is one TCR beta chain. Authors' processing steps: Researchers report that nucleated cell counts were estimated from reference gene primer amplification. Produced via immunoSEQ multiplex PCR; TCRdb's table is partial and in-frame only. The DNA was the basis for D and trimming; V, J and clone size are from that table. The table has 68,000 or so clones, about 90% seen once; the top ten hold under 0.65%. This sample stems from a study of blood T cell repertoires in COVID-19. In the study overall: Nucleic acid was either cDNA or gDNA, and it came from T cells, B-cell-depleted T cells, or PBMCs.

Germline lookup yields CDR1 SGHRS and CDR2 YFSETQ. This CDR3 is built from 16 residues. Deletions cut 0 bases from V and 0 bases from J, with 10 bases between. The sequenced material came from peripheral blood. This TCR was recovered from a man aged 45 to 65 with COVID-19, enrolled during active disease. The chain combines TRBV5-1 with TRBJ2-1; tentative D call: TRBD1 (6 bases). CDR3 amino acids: CASSLDLRGSYNEQFF. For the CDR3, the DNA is TGCGCCAGCAGCTTGGATCTCAGGGGCTCCTACAATGAGCAGTTCTTC.